Sequencing of this T cell receptor beta chain was carried out in a study of OX40 agonist ivuxolimab in advanced cancers. This table comes from immunoSEQ multiplex PCR, and its TCRdb copy is limited to in-frame clones, with some not included. The table lists 75,000 to 100,000 clones, around 80% of them singletons. This CDR3 is 15 amino acids long. Germline assignment: CDR1 KGHSH and CDR2 LQKENI. V was trimmed by 3 bases and J by 8 bases, leaving 16 bases between them. The sample in question was CD4+ or CD8+ T cells sorted from blood, obtained in a trial of the OX40 agonist ivuxolimab. The chain links TRBV18 to TRBJ1-4, with D tentatively TRBD1 (5 bases). The receptor was derived from an adult with an advanced solid tumor such as melanoma, head and neck, liver or kidney cancer. CDR3 coding DNA: TGTGCCAGCTCACCTACTCGAGGGGCACAGGAAAAACTGTTTTTT. Protein product: CASSPTRGAQEKLFF.